Below, 25 T cell receptor beta chains from the same sample are listed, as sequenced in a study of cytomegalovirus exposure and HLA in healthy donors. The PCR was carried out with 60 Vbeta primers and 13 Jbeta primers. This table comes from immunoSEQ multiplex PCR, and its TCRdb copy is limited to in-frame clones, with some not included. The data show over 130,000 clones, 82% seen once. Sequenced: PBMCs. Receptors were obtained from a man aged 30 to 39 in good health and CMV-seropositive.

Regarding this clone: The identical CDR3 is also encoded by other nucleotide sequences in the sample. This chain connects TRBV9 to TRBJ1-1; D is undetermined. There are 12 residues in the CDR3. The germline V gene has CDR1 SGDLS and CDR2 YYNGEE. V was shortened by 4 bases and J by 5 bases, with 9 bases between the two germline ends. The CDR3 nucleotides are TGTGCCAGCAGCCCTCGAGGGACTGAAGCTTTCTTT. As protein: CASSPRGTEAFF.

A single count supports this clone. The V call is TRBV28, the J call TRBJ1-5, with D uncertain. Germline-derived CDR1 and CDR2 are MDHEN and SYDVKM. CDR3 length: 14 amino acids. Trimming removed 8 bases at V and 5 bases at J, with 16 bases between. CDR3 DNA sequence: TGTGCCAGCTCAAAGCCTCCCATCTATCAGCCCCAGCATTTT. This sequence encodes CASSKPPIYQPQHF.

The CDR3 DNA follows: TGTGCCAGCAGTGAATCTGGGGGACAGGGATGGATCGTGCGGATGGGGCAGTACTTC. This codes for CASSESGGQGWIVRMGQYF. The chain recombines TRBV6-1 with TRBJ2-7; 9 positions match TRBD1. Germline CDR1 is MNHNS and CDR2 is SASEGT. CDR3 size: 19 residues. The J segment lost 9 bases and the V segment lost 2 bases, leaving 23 bases of the junction unmatched.

The J gene is TRBJ1-6, the V gene TRBV6-5, with D perhaps TRBD1 (6 bases). Trimming took off 4 bases at V and 6 bases at J, with 13 bases between the two ends. Germline-derived CDR1 and CDR2 are MNHEY and SVGAGI. The CDR3 covers 15 residues. For the CDR3, the DNA is TGTGCCAGCAGTTGGCGGGGGGCTACTAATTCACCCCTCCACTTT. This codes for CASSWRGATNSPLHF.

The rearrangement uses TRBV5-1 and TRBJ2-5; the D gene is possibly TRBD2 (5 bases). The J call could be wrong; TRBJ2-7 is a better fit for the DNA end. CDR1 and CDR2 from the germline V gene are SGHRS and YFSETQ. The CDR3 has 16 residues. CDR3 loop: CASSLAGLGETYEQYF. CDR3 sequence (DNA): TGCGCCAGCAGCTTGGCCGGCCTCGGGGAAACCTACGAGCAGTACTTC.

The rearrangement joins TRBV2 to TRBJ1-1; tentatively, D is TRBD1 (5 bases). The CDR3 extends over 14 amino acids. V was clipped by 11 bases and J by 1 base, with 17 bases between them. The germline gives CDR1 SNHLY, CDR2 FYNNEI. CDR3 nucleotides: TGTGCCGGGCGGACAACCGAAGGGAACACTGAAGCTTTCTTT. Encoded protein: CAGRTTEGNTEAFF.

The V call is TRBV7-9, the J call TRBJ1-1; tentatively, D is TRBD1 (5 bases). This CDR3 spans 15 amino acids. Germline CDR1 reads SEHNR; CDR2 reads FQNEAQ (reference sequence). The V end was cut by 4 bases, the J end by 1 base, with 13 bases between. CDR3 loop: CASSSWGGSNTEAFF. In DNA form, the CDR3 reads TGTGCCAGCAGCTCGTGGGGGGGGTCGAACACTGAAGCTTTCTTT.

CDR3 amino acids: CAISSRQGIDNEQFF. CDR3 sequence (DNA): TGTGCCATCAGTAGCAGACAGGGTATCGACAATGAGCAGTTCTTC. The V gene is TRBV10-3, the J gene TRBJ2-1, with 7 bases aligning to TRBD1. The CDR3 covers 15 residues. Unmatched junction bases numbered 9, after V lost 5 bases and J lost 5 bases. Per the germline V gene, CDR1 is ENHRY and CDR2 is SYGVKD.

This chain links TRBV11-2 with TRBJ1-3; possibly TRBD1 for D (6 bases). Germline V gene data show CDR1 as SGHAT and CDR2 as FQNNGV. V dropped 2 bases and J dropped 0 bases, with 11 bases sitting between them. The CDR3 is made up of 16 amino acids. The CDR3, as DNA: TGTGCCAGCAGCTTAACGGGGGGGCGCTCTGGAAACACCATATATTTT. Protein sequence: CASSLTGGRSGNTIYF.

V and J are TRBV6-5 and TRBJ1-1; D not resolved. Germline-derived CDR1 and CDR2 are MNHEY and SVGAGI. CDR3 size: 13 residues. The V end lost 5 bases, the J end lost 4 bases, and 11 bases lay between the germline ends. CDR3 nucleotide sequence: TGTGCCAGCAGTCTCCGTTGGAGCACTGAAGCTTTCTTT. It encodes CASSLRWSTEAFF.

This chain uses TRBV11-2 with TRBJ2-5; maybe TRBD2 (5 bases). Germline V gene sequence: CDR1 SGHAT, CDR2 FQNNGV. The CDR3 sequence is 15 residues long. V lost 3 bases to trimming and J lost 0 bases, with 11 bases between them. CDR3 amino acids: CASSFGLGYQETQYF. The CDR3 DNA follows: TGTGCCAGCAGCTTTGGACTTGGGTACCAAGAGACCCAGTACTTC.

The chain joins TRBV28 to TRBJ1-1; D possibly corresponds to TRBD1 (5 bases). The V end lost 4 bases, the J end lost 3 bases, and 12 bases lay between the germline ends. Germline V gives CDR1 MDHEN, CDR2 SYDVKM. The CDR3 is made up of 14 amino acids. Written as DNA, the CDR3 is TGTGCCAGCAGTTCAGGAGGGGTAGACACTGAAGCTTTCTTT. Residues: CASSSGGVDTEAFF.

The chain uses TRBV5-6 and TRBJ1-1, with unresolved D. Germline lookup yields CDR1 SGHDT and CDR2 YYEEEE. V shed 6 bases and J shed 4 bases, with 22 bases lying between them. This CDR3 is 16 amino acids long. CDR3 bases: TGTGCCAGCATCAGCGGGGATTGGGGTAGAGGCACTGAAGCTTTCTTT. Its translation is CASISGDWGRGTEAFF.

The chain recombines TRBV27 with TRBJ2-1; tentative D call: TRBD2 (6 bases). The ends were cut back, 3 bases at V and 7 bases at J, with 10 bases in the middle. CDR1 and CDR2 from the germline V gene are MNHEY and SMNVEV (reference sequence). The CDR3 consists of 13 residues. The CDR3 sequence: CASSFTGANEQFF. The DNA of the CDR3 is TGTGCCAGCAGTTTTACGGGAGCAAATGAGCAGTTCTTC.

V gene TRBV7-9 combines with J gene TRBJ2-1, with 7 positions matching TRBD1. V trimming: 4 bases; J trimming: 7 bases; junction bases outside the gene matches: 10. The germline CDR1 and CDR2 sequences are SEHNR and FQNEAQ (reference sequence). The CDR3 has 15 amino acids. CDR3 coding DNA: TGTGCCAGCAGCTCTATACGACAGGGACGGAATGAGCAGTTCTTC. Translation: CASSSIRQGRNEQFF. Combining the CDR3 with reference TRBV7-9 and TRBJ2-1 gives the whole variable domain DTGVSQNPRHKITKRGQNVTFRCDPISEHNRLYWYRQTLGQGPEFLTYFQNEAQLEKSRLLSDRFSAERPKGSFSTLEIQRTEQGDSAMYLCASSSIRQGRNEQFFGPGTRLTVL.

In this sample, this clone turned up a few times. This chain uses TRBV6-5 with TRBJ2-7; D possibly corresponds to TRBD2 (7 bases). Germline V gene sequence: CDR1 MNHEY, CDR2 SVGAGI. V lost 0 bases to trimming and J lost 6 bases, with 18 bases between them. This CDR3 contains 16 residues. The CDR3 sequence is CASSYSRGAREAEQYF. Here the CDR3 DNA reads TGTGCCAGCAGTTACTCGAGGGGGGCTCGGGAGGCCGAGCAGTACTTC.

This clone was counted a single time. The chain employs TRBV12-5 and TRBJ2-5; 8 bases are a match to TRBD1. The CDR3 sequence is 18 residues long. Germline V gives CDR1 LGHNT, CDR2 FRNRAP. V trimming: 7 bases; J trimming: 4 bases; junction bases outside the gene matches: 20. The CDR3 loop is CASESEQGGFFRGETQYF. CDR3 coding DNA: TGTGCTAGTGAATCCGAACAGGGGGGTTTCTTTCGTGGAGAGACCCAGTACTTC.

The chain links TRBV19 to TRBJ1-2; 7 bases align to TRBD1. This CDR3 spans 15 amino acids. V was pared by 10 bases and J by 2 bases, with 13 bases of the junction left unmatched. The germline V gene has CDR1 LNHDA and CDR2 SQIVND (reference sequence). The CDR3 DNA is TGTGCCACCAGGGGGGAAAGGACTCCAAACTATGGCTACACCTTC. As protein: CATRGERTPNYGYTF.

Concerning this clone: A single base separates this from a much larger clone, so it may be a read error. The CDR3, as DNA: TGTGCCAGCAGCTGGGGACAGGGGAGGTACGAGCAGTACTTC. Its translation: CASSWGQGRYEQYF. The chain uses TRBV5-6 and TRBJ2-5; 10 bases are a match to TRBD1. The end of the DNA is better explained by TRBJ2-7, so the J call may be wrong. The CDR3 is 14 residues long. The germline gives CDR1 SGHDT, CDR2 YYEEEE.

This clone has only one observation. V is TRBV27 and J is TRBJ1-2; D remains unclear. Germline CDR1 MNHEY, CDR2 SMNVEV (reference sequence). This CDR3 region has 12 residues. V dropped 7 bases and J dropped 0 bases, with 6 bases sitting between them. In DNA, the CDR3 is TGTGCCAGCACCCAAACTAACTATGGCTACACCTTC. Its protein is CASTQTNYGYTF.

The J gene is TRBJ2-2, the V gene TRBV7-6, with D perhaps matching TRBD1 (6 bases). The CDR3 is 14 residues long. Germline V gene data show CDR1 as SGHVS and CDR2 as FNYEAQ. The V end lost 2 bases, the J end lost 12 bases, and 16 bases lay between the germline ends. The DNA for the CDR3 is TGTGCCAGCAGCTTATCCGGGGACACCGCGAAGCTGTTTTTT. It encodes CASSLSGDTAKLFF.

The chain uses TRBV11-3 and TRBJ1-3; D remains ambiguous. CDR1 is SGHNT and CDR2 is YENEEA in the germline V gene. Trimming shortened V by 1 base and J by 0 bases, and 13 bases separated the two germline ends. The CDR3 is 17 residues long. DNA of the CDR3: TGTGCCAGCAGCTTAGGAACGGGGAGGCTCTCTGGAAACACCATATATTTT. The encoded protein is CASSLGTGRLSGNTIYF.

The rearrangement links TRBV6-1 to TRBJ1-5, with TRBD1 matching over 10 bases. Germline CDR1 and CDR2: MNHNS and SASEGT. Trimming at V came to 4 bases and at J to 4 bases, leaving 10 bases not matched to a gene. The CDR3 contains 17 residues. As DNA, the CDR3 is TGTGCCAGCAGTGCGTTCCGGGACAGGGGCAATAATCAGCCCCAGCATTTT. Encoded protein: CASSAFRDRGNNQPQHF.

This chain connects TRBV18 to TRBJ1-3; TRBD1 is a possible D gene (6 bases). CDR3 length: 15 residues. Trimming left V 4 bases short and J 2 bases short, with 12 bases between. In germline, CDR1 is KGHSH, CDR2 LQKENI. Here the CDR3 reads CASSLAQGPGNTIYF. CDR3 coding DNA: TGTGCCAGCTCACTCGCCCAGGGGCCTGGAAACACCATATATTTT.

The CDR3 is CATSRRGQDYEQYF. Written as DNA, the CDR3 is TGTGCCACCAGCAGAAGGGGACAGGACTACGAGCAGTACTTC. The chain uses TRBV15 and TRBJ2-7; 8 bases align to TRBD1. Germline V gene data show CDR1 as LNHNV and CDR2 as YYDKDF (reference sequence). There are 14 residues in the CDR3. V dropped 2 bases and J dropped 3; count of bases not matched to a gene: 3.